This T cell receptor (beta chain) was sequenced in a study of tumor and adjacent non-tumor tissue in lung cancer. This sample's RNA came from whole unsorted tissue. More than 3 cm separated this lung sample from the edge of the tumor. TCRbeta libraries were built with three rounds of nested PCR, modified from ARM-PCR. One entry per CDR3 protein results from TCRdb running MiXCR on the multiplex PCR reads. Of approximately 120,000 distinct CDR3 sequences in the sample, 62% were seen once. Study-wide points: Significantly higher TCR diversity was found in tumor than normal lung.

This clonotype was counted many times. The antigen is unknown. The CDR3 length is 15 residues. Germline CDR1 and CDR2: MNHEY and SVGEGT. The junction had 3 bases not matched to a gene; V was cut back by 0 bases and J by 9 bases. The specimen was distant non-tumor lung tissue. The chain recombines TRBV6-2 or TRBV6-3 with TRBJ2-1; TRBD2 aligns across 12 bases. The sequence derives from a man aged 55 to 70 with non-small cell lung cancer. This CDR3 is CASSYSASGGGEQFF. For the CDR3, the DNA is TGTGCCAGCAGTTACTCCGCTAGCGGGGGGGGTGAGCAGTTCTTC.